This TCR beta chain appears in the sequencing data of a study of T-cell reconstitution after alpha-beta-depleted transplantation in children. Overall study results and limits: Recipient T cells and thymic progenitors that survived were the source of the high TCRbeta diversity seen at day 60 in some patients.

A TCRbeta library incorporating unique molecular identifiers was prepared. Each CDR3 protein gets one entry after TCRdb re-called the PCR reads with MiXCR. This table holds roughly 220,000 distinct CDR3 sequences, 7.5% to 9.5% found once. Of note for this clonotype: Its antigen is not identified.

CDR1 SQVTM and CDR2 ANQGSEA come from the germline V gene. V shed 5 bases, J shed 4 bases, and the junction held 9 bases outside the gene matches. This CDR3 contains 14 residues. This rearrangement joins TRBV29-1 to TRBJ1-2; 8 positions match TRBD1. The sequence was collected from a male patient aged 2-9 years who had a stem cell transplant for acute myeloid leukemia, so the T cells may come from the graft donor. The sample consisted of PBMCs, mostly from graft donor cells, taken 360 days after TCRalphabeta/CD19-depleted stem cell transplant. The CDR3 nucleotides read TGCAGCGTTCTGGTACCGGGACAGGCCTATGGCTACACCTTC. It translates to CSVLVPGQAYGYTF.